These 18 T cell receptor beta chains originate from one sample sequenced in a study of blood T cells in healthy people across ages (dated by TCRdb to between 2015 and 2016). Libraries were constructed by 5' RACE. The run used an Illumina HiSeq 2500. A second PCR of roughly 6 to 11 cycles was run with a J-beta primer mix and a sample-barcoded 5' primer. The public reads were reanalyzed by TCRdb: fastp trimming at Q25, MiXCR alignment, in-frame beta chains only. Rows are unified per CDR3 protein, each entry keeping the most common DNA and genes. The sample table shows about 670,000 distinct CDR3 sequences, and around 43% are seen once. Jointly, the top ten make up approximately 31% of the sample. The sequencing sample was made of blood. The receptors here all came from a man older than 75 in good health.

The J gene is TRBJ1-1, the V gene TRBV30; D is uncertain. Per germline, CDR1 GTSNPN and CDR2 SVGIG (reference sequence). Trimming took off 4 bases at V and 9 bases at J, with 9 bases between the two ends. The CDR3 loop spans 10 amino acids. CDR3 in amino acids: CAWTRAQAFF. DNA for the CDR3: TGTGCCTGGACCCGGGCCCAAGCTTTCTTT.

This chain links TRBV9 with TRBJ2-1; D gene uncertain. The germline V gene has CDR1 SGDLS and CDR2 YYNGEE. The CDR3 runs 11 residues. The V and J ends lost 4 bases and 9 bases respectively, with 8 bases between them. The CDR3 is CASSTPAEQFF. The CDR3 DNA sequence: TGTGCCAGCAGCACACCCGCTGAGCAGTTCTTC.

The chain couples TRBV6-2 or TRBV6-3 to TRBJ2-7; TRBD1 matches at 9 bases. This CDR3 spans 13 amino acids. V dropped 8 bases and J dropped 1; count of bases not matched to a gene: 3. Germline V gives CDR1 MNHEY, CDR2 SVGEGT. This CDR3 reads CASDRGKSYEQYF. Written as DNA, the CDR3 is TGTGCCAGCGACAGGGGGAAATCCTACGAGCAGTACTTC.

This clonotype turned up a few times. The gene calls are TRBV6-2 or TRBV6-3 and TRBJ1-1; D not resolved. This CDR3 spans 13 amino acids. Trimming stripped 0 bases from V and 1 base from J, with 3 bases between. Germline lookup yields CDR1 MNHEY and CDR2 SVGEGT. The CDR3 bases are TGTGCCAGCAGTTACTCTGCGAACACTGAAGCTTTCTTT. Amino acid sequence: CASSYSANTEAFF.

With respect to this clonotype: This may be a read error: a much more frequent sequence differs by one nucleotide. The chain combines TRBV25-1 with TRBJ2-3; D is possibly TRBD1 (6 bases). CDR1 MGHDK and CDR2 SYGVNS come from the germline V gene. The germline V and J ends were trimmed by 3 bases and 4 bases, with 17 bases remaining between them. This CDR3 contains 16 residues. CDR3 bases: TGTGCCAGCAGTGACCCGACAGGACGGCGGGCAGATACGCAGTATTTT. It translates to CASSDPTGRRADTQYF.

The gene calls are TRBV6-2 or TRBV6-3 and TRBJ2-1; 12 bases map to TRBD2. Losses at the gene ends were 5 bases for V and 4 bases for J; bases not matched to a gene: 3. CDR3 length equals 15 residues. Per the germline V gene, CDR1 is MNHEY and CDR2 is SVGEGT. The CDR3 region is CASSPSGRVYNEQFF. The DNA of the CDR3 is TGTGCCAGCAGTCCTAGCGGGAGGGTATACAATGAGCAGTTCTTC.

This chain links TRBV4-3 with TRBJ2-7, with TRBD2 matching 12 bases. CDR1 is LGHNA, CDR2 YSLEER, per germline. CDR3 length equals 16 residues. The V and J ends lost 4 bases and 5 bases, in that order; junction bases with no gene match: 9. CDR3 loop: CASSRGLAGNGHEQYF. DNA of the CDR3: TGCGCCAGCAGCCGAGGACTAGCGGGAAACGGTCACGAGCAGTACTTC.

This clonotype was observed many times. This CDR3 is CSAGGTGGYTDTQYF. In DNA form, the CDR3 reads TGCAGTGCAGGAGGGACAGGGGGGTACACAGATACGCAGTATTTT. V usage is TRBV20-1 and J usage is TRBJ2-3, with TRBD1 identical over 11 bases. V trimming: 6 bases; J trimming: 2 bases; junction bases outside the gene matches: 7. Germline CDR1 reads DFQATT; CDR2 reads SNEGSKA (reference sequence). This CDR3 spans 15 amino acids.

The V and J genes are TRBV6-4 and TRBJ2-3; either TRBD1 or TRBD2 may fit D (5 bases each). This CDR3 comprises 13 residues. V lost 5 bases and J 4 bases, leaving 10 bases between the germline ends. CDR1 and CDR2 from the germline V gene are MRHNA and SNTAGT. In nucleotides, the CDR3 is TGTGCCAGCAGTAACATGGGGGCAGATACGCAGTATTTT. It yields the protein CASSNMGADTQYF.

This chain connects TRBV14 to TRBJ1-1; no clear D. Trimming took off 4 bases at V and 0 bases at J, with 6 bases between the two ends. The CDR3 extends over 13 amino acids. Germline V gene sequence: CDR1 SGHDN, CDR2 FVKESK. CDR3 DNA: TGTGCCAGCAGCCGAGTGTTGAACACTGAAGCTTTCTTT. Translation: CASSRVLNTEAFF.

V and J are TRBV29-1 and TRBJ2-7; D tentatively reads TRBD1 or TRBD2 (6 bases each). CDR1 is SQVTM and CDR2 is ANQGSEA in the germline V gene. V dropped 4 bases and J dropped 2 bases, with 18 bases sitting between them. This CDR3 comprises 15 residues. In nucleotides, the CDR3 is TGCAGCGTTGGTCGTGCTAGGAGGGGGACCTACGAGCAGTACTTC. It is translated as CSVGRARRGTYEQYF.

This clonotype was seen a few times. This chain connects TRBV7-9 to TRBJ2-5; tentatively, D is TRBD2 (5 bases). CDR1 SEHNR and CDR2 FQNEAQ come from the germline V gene (reference sequence). Trimming shortened V by 5 bases and J by 5 bases, and 21 bases separated the two germline ends. This CDR3 comprises 16 residues. The CDR3 is CASSPRTTRQRETQYF. The DNA of the CDR3 is TGTGCCAGCAGCCCCAGAACAACTCGTCAGCGGGAGACCCAGTACTTC.

This clonotype was seen only once. The chain employs TRBV6-6 and TRBJ1-6; D call uncertain. V dropped 6 bases and J dropped 9 bases, with 15 bases sitting between them. CDR1 and CDR2 from the germline V gene are MNHNY and SVGAGI (reference sequence). The CDR3 is 14 amino acids. CDR3 DNA sequence: TGTGCCAGCAGCCCCCTTTCGGGGAGTTCACCCCTCCACTTT. Translated: CASSPLSGSSPLHF.

This chain uses TRBV6-6 with TRBJ1-2, with D uncertain. Germline CDR1 MNHNY, CDR2 SVGAGI (reference sequence). The CDR3 consists of 16 residues. Trimming cost V 0 bases and J 4 bases, with 15 bases left between them. The CDR3 nucleotides read TGTGCCAGCAGTTACTCCGGTGGGAGGCGGCCCTATGGCTACACCTTC. This gives the protein CASSYSGGRRPYGYTF.

Only a few counts were recorded for this clonotype. This chain joins TRBV4-1 and TRBJ2-5; 7 bases align to TRBD1. This CDR3 comprises 15 residues. J gave up 5 bases and V 1 base, and 7 bases lay outside the gene matches. Germline V gene data show CDR1 as MGHRA and CDR2 as YSYEKL. For the CDR3, the DNA is TGCGCCAGCAGCCAAGCCCCGGGACAGAGGGAGACCCAGTACTTC. Its translation: CASSQAPGQRETQYF.

This clonotype was found many times. This chain links TRBV7-3 with TRBJ2-1, with D perhaps matching TRBD1 or TRBD2 (6 bases each). Looked up from germline, CDR1 is SGHTA and CDR2 is FQGTGA. The V gene lost 5 bases and the J gene lost 7 bases, with 18 bases spanning the gap. The CDR3 covers 15 residues. The CDR3, as DNA: TGTGCCAGCAGCCTACAAGGGGGGATGATTAATGAGCAGTTCTTC. Translated: CASSLQGGMINEQFF.

This clonotype showed up many times. The rearrangement uses TRBV20-1 and TRBJ1-1, with D maybe TRBD1 (5 bases). The germline V gene encodes CDR1 DFQATT and CDR2 SNEGSKA (reference sequence). V was pared by 6 bases and J by 4 bases, with 15 bases between. The CDR3 has 13 residues. CDR3: CSAVTDGGTEAFF. The CDR3 DNA is TGCAGTGCCGTGACGGACGGGGGCACTGAAGCTTTCTTT.

V is TRBV24-1 and J is TRBJ1-2, with TRBD1 matching 9 bases. Trimming removed 7 bases from V and 2 bases from J; junction bases left unmatched: 7. The CDR3 is 15 amino acids. CDR1 is KGHDR, CDR2 SFDVKD, per germline. Written as DNA, the CDR3 is TGTGCCACCAGCGGCCTCGGGACAGGGAACTATGGCTACACCTTC. Protein sequence: CATSGLGTGNYGYTF.